One T cell receptor beta chain is described in this entry. This CDR3 is 17 amino acids long. Germline V lookup: CDR1 SEHNR, CDR2 FQNEAQ (reference sequence). V lost 2 bases and J 6 bases, leaving 19 bases between the germline ends. This entry belongs to a study of blood T cell repertoires in COVID-19. At the level of the study: Nucleic acid was either cDNA or gDNA, and it came from T cells, B-cell-depleted T cells, or PBMCs.

The data were produced by immunoSEQ multiplex PCR, yet TCRdb's version contains in-frame clones alone and is incomplete. The table shows 340,000 or so clones, with 86% occurring only once. Allocation to cohorts depended on clinical history reported by the participants. The receptor was isolated from a woman aged 40 to 50 with acute COVID-19. The sequencing sample was made of PBMCs or T cells enriched from blood (not recorded which). V usage is TRBV7-9 and J usage is TRBJ2-2; TRBD1 might be the D (5 bases). The CDR3 region has the DNA TGTGCCAGCAGCTTAATTGTAGACAGCTCAATACCCGGGGAGCTGTTTTTT. This encodes CASSLIVDSSIPGELFF.